Following are 22 T cell receptor beta chains from one sample sequenced in a study of glioma-infiltrating T cells after dendritic cell vaccination. Clones were sequenced by immunoSEQ multiplex PCR, and TCRdb holds only the in-frame ones, with some missing. The repertoire holds 75,000 to 100,000 clones, with 79% as singletons. The sequencing here drew on blood, taken before dendritic cell vaccination. Receptor source: a human donor with glioblastoma.

The CDR3 nucleotides are TGTGCCAGCAGAATTGGGACAAATGGAAACACCATATATTTT. Its translation is CASRIGTNGNTIYF. The chain recombines TRBV6-1 with TRBJ1-3, with D possibly being TRBD1 (6 bases). Germline CDR1 MNHNS, CDR2 SASEGT. The V end was cut by 6 bases, the J end by 3 bases, with 12 bases between. CDR3 length: 14 amino acids.

This sequence joins TRBV18 and TRBJ1-3; D not certain. The germline V and J ends were trimmed by 3 bases and 0 bases, with 9 bases remaining between them. The CDR3 is 15 residues long. Germline-derived CDR1 and CDR2 are KGHSH and LQKENI. The CDR3 sequence is CASSPVQSSGNTIYF. CDR3 DNA sequence: TGTGCCAGCTCACCGGTACAAAGCTCTGGAAACACCATATATTTT.

The CDR3 protein is CAWSGGTGANVLTF. CDR3 nucleotides: TGTGCCTGGAGCGGCGGGACTGGGGCCAACGTCCTGACTTTC. This chain connects TRBV30 to TRBJ2-6; TRBD2 is a possible D gene (6 bases). CDR3 length: 14 amino acids. The germline CDR1 and CDR2 sequences are GTSNPN and SVGIG (reference sequence). V lost 3 bases, J lost 2 bases, and 8 bases lay in between.

The chain links TRBV6-6 to TRBJ2-2, with D perhaps matching TRBD2 (6 bases). Deletions cut 6 bases from V and 0 bases from J, with 11 bases between. Per germline, CDR1 MNHNY and CDR2 SVGAGI (reference sequence). The CDR3 totals 15 residues. The CDR3 DNA reads TGTGCCAGCAGGTCCTCGGGAGCGAACACCGGGGAGCTGTTTTTT. Protein: CASRSSGANTGELFF.

The CDR3 protein is CASSLQNTGELFF. CDR3 bases: TGTGCCAGCAGCTTACAGAACACCGGGGAGCTGTTTTTT. The chain links TRBV5-4 to TRBJ2-2; D ambiguous. This CDR3 comprises 13 residues. V was clipped by 2 bases and J by 1 base, with 3 bases between them. Germline-derived CDR1 and CDR2 are SGHNT and YYREEE (reference sequence).

This clone was detected a few times. This sequence joins TRBV29-1 and TRBJ1-2; 11 nucleotides match TRBD1. The J segment lost 7 bases and the V segment lost 1 base, leaving 11 bases of the junction unmatched. The CDR3 runs to 16 residues. Per germline, CDR1 SQVTM and CDR2 ANQGSEA. The CDR3 here is CSVEGGDRGKGGGYTF. The DNA for the CDR3 is TGCAGCGTTGAAGGGGGGGACAGGGGGAAAGGTGGTGGCTACACCTTC.

The V gene is TRBV28, the J gene TRBJ1-5; no reliable D call. Germline loops: CDR1 MDHEN, CDR2 SYDVKM. This CDR3 contains 14 residues. V was clipped by 4 bases and J by 2 bases, with 9 bases between them. CDR3 region: CASSWAMGNQPQHF. The CDR3 bases are TGTGCCAGCAGTTGGGCCATGGGCAATCAGCCCCAGCATTTT.

J is TRBJ1-4 and V is TRBV19, with 7 bases lining up with TRBD1. Germline lookup yields CDR1 LNHDA and CDR2 SQIVND (reference sequence). The CDR3 is 15 residues long. The junction had 9 bases not matched to a gene; V was cut back by 5 bases and J by 6 bases. CDR3 sequence: CASSARTGGDEKLFF. The CDR3 coding sequence is TGTGCCAGTAGTGCAAGGACAGGAGGAGATGAAAAACTGTTTTTT. The full variable domain, completed using reference TRBV19 and TRBJ1-4, is DGGITQSPKYLFRKEGQNVTLSCEQNLNHDAMYWYRQDPGQGLRLIYYSQIVNDFQKGDIAEGYSVSREKKESFPLTVTSAQKNPTAFYLCASSARTGGDEKLFFGSGTQLSVL.

The chain joins TRBV5-1 to TRBJ2-2; possible D gene TRBD1, 7 bases. The length of the CDR3 is 16 residues. V lost 3 bases to trimming and J lost 0 bases, with 12 bases between them. Germline lookup yields CDR1 SGHRS and CDR2 YFSETQ. Here the CDR3 reads CASSWGDRPNTGELFF. Here the CDR3 DNA reads TGCGCCAGCAGCTGGGGGGACAGACCGAACACCGGGGAGCTGTTTTTT.

This clone was seen a few times. The chain uses TRBV5-1 and TRBJ2-3; no clear D. Trimming stripped 0 bases from V and 6 bases from J, with 8 bases between. The CDR3 is made up of 13 amino acids. Germline loops: CDR1 SGHRS, CDR2 YFSETQ. The CDR3 DNA reads TGCGCCAGCAGCTTGGGACTTGCCGATACGCAGTATTTT. It is translated as CASSLGLADTQYF.

In its sample, this clone was seen once. The V and J genes are TRBV6-1 and TRBJ1-5; tentative D call: TRBD1 (6 bases). The V gene lost 8 bases and the J gene lost 2 bases, with 13 bases spanning the gap. The CDR3 covers 14 residues. The germline gives CDR1 MNHNS, CDR2 SASEGT. The CDR3 DNA is TGTGCCAGCCTACAGGGTTTGGGCAATCAGCCCCAGCATTTT. Its translation is CASLQGLGNQPQHF.

The rearrangement uses TRBV7-9 and TRBJ1-5; unclear D gene. V lost 5 bases, J lost 7 bases, and 9 bases lay in between. CDR3 length: 12 amino acids. Looked up from germline, CDR1 is SEHNR and CDR2 is FQNEAQ (reference sequence). DNA of the CDR3: TGTGCCAGCAGCAAGGGAGTGCAGCCCCAGCATTTT. The encoded protein is CASSKGVQPQHF.

The V call is TRBV2, the J call TRBJ1-2; TRBD1 matches 8 bases. Per the germline V gene, CDR1 is SNHLY and CDR2 is FYNNEI. Losses at the gene ends were 6 bases for V and 5 bases for J; bases not matched to a gene: 8. The CDR3 runs to 14 residues. The CDR3 sequence: CASRGTDRGYGYTF. The CDR3 nucleotides are TGTGCCAGCAGGGGGACCGACAGGGGTTATGGCTACACCTTC.

The chain combines TRBV6-6 with TRBJ1-1; TRBD1 aligns across 8 bases. Germline CDR1 and CDR2: MNHNY and SVGAGI (reference sequence). The CDR3 runs 15 residues. Trimming at V came to 4 bases and at J to 0 bases, leaving 4 bases not matched to a gene. The CDR3 DNA follows: TGTGCCAGCAGTTCGCGGACAGGGATGAACACTGAAGCTTTCTTT. Its protein product is CASSSRTGMNTEAFF.

This clone was detected only a few times. The V gene is TRBV18, the J gene TRBJ1-2; TRBD1 matches 8 bases. Germline values: CDR1 KGHSH, CDR2 LQKENI. J was trimmed by 4 bases and V by 3 bases; bases with no gene match: 1. The CDR3 totals 13 residues. CDR3 sequence reads: CASSPGTGYGYTF. DNA for the CDR3: TGTGCCAGCTCACCGGGGACAGGCTATGGCTACACCTTC.

For the CDR3, the DNA is TGTGCCAGTAAGTCCGGGATGATCTCCTACGAGCAGTACTTC. This gives the protein CASKSGMISYEQYF. V is TRBV6-1 and J is TRBJ2-7; D possibly corresponds to TRBD2 (5 bases). The CDR3 sequence is 14 residues long. Germline CDR1 and CDR2: MNHNS and SASEGT. V was cut by 9 bases and J by 0 bases, with 15 bases left in between.

A few counts support this clone. DNA for the CDR3: TGTGCCAGCAGTTTACGGTTGACAGGGGTGGGAGAGACCCAGTACTTC. This encodes CASSLRLTGVGETQYF. The J gene is TRBJ2-5, the V gene TRBV28; TRBD1 aligns across 8 bases. V lost 2 bases to trimming and J lost 4 bases; unmatched junction nucleotides: 9. Germline values: CDR1 MDHEN, CDR2 SYDVKM. The CDR3 length is 16 residues.

The chain combines TRBV27 with TRBJ1-2; D gene ambiguous. V was trimmed by 4 bases and J by 4 bases, leaving 10 bases between them. In germline, CDR1 is MNHEY, CDR2 SMNVEV (reference sequence). The CDR3 covers 13 residues. CDR3 protein: CASSSTPPYGYTF. The CDR3 DNA is TGTGCCAGCAGTTCGACACCACCCTATGGCTACACCTTC.

In DNA form, the CDR3 reads TGTGCCAGCAGTTCAACAGGGGGTGGGAGCACTGAAGCTTTCTTT. Translated: CASSSTGGGSTEAFF. The chain links TRBV6-5 to TRBJ1-1, with TRBD1 identical over 8 bases. The CDR3 is 15 amino acids. The germline V gene has CDR1 MNHEY and CDR2 SVGAGI. Losses at the gene ends were 4 bases for V and 4 bases for J; bases not matched to a gene: 8.

In this sample, this clone turned up once. The CDR3 region is CASRWMEGTEQFF. Here the CDR3 DNA reads TGTGCCAGCAGATGGATGGAGGGGACTGAGCAGTTCTTC. This chain connects TRBV6-1 to TRBJ2-1, with D maybe TRBD2 (6 bases). From germline, CDR1 is MNHNS and CDR2 SASEGT. Trimming took off 6 bases at V and 9 bases at J, with 15 bases between the two ends. The CDR3 has 13 residues.

The CDR3 nucleotides read TGTGCTAGTGGTTTGGTAGGAGCAGGGGGCTCCTACGAGCAGTACTTC. This sequence encodes CASGLVGAGGSYEQYF. The genes are TRBV12-5 and TRBJ2-7; 7 nucleotides match TRBD1. With 0 bases clipped from V and 0 bases from J, the junction kept 5 bases outside the gene matches. Germline CDR1 is LGHNT and CDR2 is FRNRAP. The CDR3 is 16 amino acids.

There are a few counts of this clone. This chain joins TRBV5-4 and TRBJ2-3, with TRBD1 matching 8 bases. Trimming took 4 bases from V and 7 from J; bases not matched to a gene: 11. Germline V lookup: CDR1 SGHNT, CDR2 YYREEE (reference sequence). This CDR3 is built from 15 residues. Here the CDR3 reads CASSPRGQIPYTQYF. CDR3 nucleotide sequence: TGTGCCAGCAGCCCCAGGGGGCAGATCCCCTATACGCAGTATTTT.